The entry below describes one T cell receptor beta chain. Some clones are missing from TCRdb's copy, which holds only in-frame ones; the method was immunoSEQ multiplex PCR. The sample comprises about 150,000 clones, less than 90% of which are singletons, and under 2.5% rests with the top ten. The CDR3 runs 13 residues. Germline CDR1 is MNHEY and CDR2 is SVGAGI. Trimming cost V 7 bases and J 2 bases, with 11 bases left between them. The source of the sample is a study of blood T cell repertoires in COVID-19. At the level of the study: Acute and convalescent COVID-19 samples came from the United States, Italy and Spain.

The TCR was taken from a woman between 65 and 79 years old with acute or convalescent COVID-19. Material: peripheral blood. The V and J genes are TRBV6-5 and TRBJ1-2, with D hard to call. The CDR3 DNA is TGTGCCAGCAACCTTTCGGAGAACTATGGCTACACCTTC. Its translation is CASNLSENYGYTF.